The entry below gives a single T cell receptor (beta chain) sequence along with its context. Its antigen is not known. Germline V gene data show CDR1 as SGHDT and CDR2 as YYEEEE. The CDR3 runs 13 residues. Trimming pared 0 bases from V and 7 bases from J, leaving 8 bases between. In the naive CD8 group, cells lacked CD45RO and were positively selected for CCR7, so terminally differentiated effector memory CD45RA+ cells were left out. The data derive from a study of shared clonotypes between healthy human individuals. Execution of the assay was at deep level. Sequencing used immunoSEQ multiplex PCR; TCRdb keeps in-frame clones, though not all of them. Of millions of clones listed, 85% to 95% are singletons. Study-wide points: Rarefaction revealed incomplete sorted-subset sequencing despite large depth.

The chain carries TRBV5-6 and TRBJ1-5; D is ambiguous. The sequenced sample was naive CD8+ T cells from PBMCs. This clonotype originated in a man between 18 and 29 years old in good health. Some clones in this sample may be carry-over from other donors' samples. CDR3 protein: CASSLGNRQPQHF. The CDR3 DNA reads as TGTGCCAGCAGCTTGGGGAATCGGCAGCCCCAGCATTTT. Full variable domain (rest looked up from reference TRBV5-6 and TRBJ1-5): DAGVTQSPTHLIKTRGQQVTLRCSPKSGHDTVSWYQQALGQGPQFIFQYYEEEERQRGNFPDRFSGHQFPNYSSELNVNALLLGDSALYLCASSLGNRQPQHFGDGTRLSIL.